This T cell receptor beta chain was sequenced for a study of HIV-infected patients and healthy controls. TCRdb recomputed calls from the 5' RACE reads with MiXCR, one row per CDR3 protein. The table has 60,000 to 75,000 distinct CDR3 sequences, around 17% seen once. The CDR3 has 16 amino acids. The V gene end was trimmed by 5 bases and the J gene end by 6 bases; junction bases not matched to a gene: 11. Germline lookup yields CDR1 SGHRS and CDR2 YFSETQ. This clonotype came up a few times. The source of this sequence is a human donor in good health. The sample taken for sequencing was CD4+ T cells from blood. The rearrangement joins TRBV5-1 to TRBJ2-7; 13 bases map to TRBD2. The CDR3 DNA is TGCGCCAGCAGTTTCGCCGGGACTAGCGGGAAGGGCGAGCAGTACTTC. It is translated as CASSFAGTSGKGEQYF.